This T cell receptor beta chain was sequenced for a study of tumor-infiltrating lymphocytes in primary liver carcinoma. In the study overall: Ranging in age from 30 to 69 years, the patients were men and women.

A constant-region primer served to make TCR beta cDNA from approximately 490 ng total RNA. Libraries covering TCR beta were generated through three nested multiplex PCR rounds (using a slightly modified ARM-PCR). A C-beta reverse primer was combined with TRBV1-TRBV30 forward primers in the first two PCR rounds, and each round had around 11 cycles. Via MiXCR, TCRdb re-called the multiplex PCR reads, giving one row per CDR3 protein. The sample lists around 56,000 distinct CDR3 sequences, 55% to 75% occurring once. For each extraction, RNA and DNA were obtained together from about 20-30 mg of unsorted bulk tissue. Treatment of the patients' primary liver carcinoma consisted of surgical resection. The CDR3 runs to 16 residues. Per the germline V gene, CDR1 is SGHKS and CDR2 is YYEKEE (reference sequence). About this clonotype itself: Germline and junction disagree at one end, which may indicate a read error.

Material: liver tumor tissue from sampling region 2. Subset: tumor region T2, inferior pole. The sequence was collected from a middle-aged man with primary liver carcinoma and hepatitis B virus infection. V and J are TRBV5-5 and TRBJ1-5; 7 nucleotides agree with TRBD1. CDR3 residues: CASSSGQTISNQSQHF. DNA for the CDR3: TGTGCCAGCAGCTCGGGACAGACGATTAGTAATCAGTCCCAGCATTTT.